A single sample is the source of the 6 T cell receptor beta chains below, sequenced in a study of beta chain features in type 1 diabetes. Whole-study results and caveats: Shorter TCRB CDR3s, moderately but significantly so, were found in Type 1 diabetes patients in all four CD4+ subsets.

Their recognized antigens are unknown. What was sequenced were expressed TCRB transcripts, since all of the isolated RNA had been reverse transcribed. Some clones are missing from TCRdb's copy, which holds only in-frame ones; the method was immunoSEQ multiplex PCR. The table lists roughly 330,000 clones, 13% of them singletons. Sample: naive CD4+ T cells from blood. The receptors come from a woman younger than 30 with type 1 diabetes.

CDR3 residues: CASSGGVEQYF. The DNA of the CDR3 is TGTGCCAGCAGTGGAGGAGTCGAGCAGTACTTC. V usage is TRBV25-1 and J usage is TRBJ2-7, with D uncertain. In germline, CDR1 is MGHDK, CDR2 SYGVNS. This CDR3 is 11 amino acids long. The ends were cut back, 4 bases at V and 6 bases at J, with 7 bases in the middle.

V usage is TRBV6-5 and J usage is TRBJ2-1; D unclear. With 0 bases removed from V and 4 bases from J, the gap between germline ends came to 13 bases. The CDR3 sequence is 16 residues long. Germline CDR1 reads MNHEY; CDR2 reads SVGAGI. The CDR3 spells CASSYSTSAGYNEQFF. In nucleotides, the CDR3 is TGTGCCAGCAGTTACTCGACTTCTGCCGGTTACAATGAGCAGTTCTTC.

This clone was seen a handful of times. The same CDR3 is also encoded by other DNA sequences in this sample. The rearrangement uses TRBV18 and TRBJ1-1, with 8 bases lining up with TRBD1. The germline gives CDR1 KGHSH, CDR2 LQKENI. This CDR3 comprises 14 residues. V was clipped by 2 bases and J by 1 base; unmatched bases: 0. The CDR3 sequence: CASSPGTGNTEAFF. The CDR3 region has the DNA TGTGCCAGCTCACCAGGGACAGGGAACACTGAAGCTTTCTTT.

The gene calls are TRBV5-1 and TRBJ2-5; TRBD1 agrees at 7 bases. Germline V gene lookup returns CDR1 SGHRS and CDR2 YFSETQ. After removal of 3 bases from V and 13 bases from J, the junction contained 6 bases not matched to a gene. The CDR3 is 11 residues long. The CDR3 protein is CASSSDRYWYF. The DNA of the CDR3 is TGCGCCAGCAGCTCGGACAGGTATTGGTACTTC.

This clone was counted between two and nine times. This CDR3 reads CASSLLAGGEQYV. The CDR3 bases are TGTGCCAGCAGCTTATTGGCGGGAGGGGAGCAGTACGTC. The chain recombines TRBV11-2 with TRBJ2-7; TRBD2 agrees at 9 bases. Trimming took 2 bases from V and 7 from J; bases not matched to a gene: 3. The V gene's germline CDR1 is SGHAT and CDR2 FQNNGV. This CDR3 is built from 13 residues.

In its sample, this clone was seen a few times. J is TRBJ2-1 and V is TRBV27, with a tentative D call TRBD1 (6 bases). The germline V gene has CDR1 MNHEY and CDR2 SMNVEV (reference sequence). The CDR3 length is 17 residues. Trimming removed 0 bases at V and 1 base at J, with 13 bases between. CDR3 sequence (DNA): TGTGCCAGCAGTTTATCATTCAGGGGCAATTCCTACAATGAGCAGTTCTTC. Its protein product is CASSLSFRGNSYNEQFF.